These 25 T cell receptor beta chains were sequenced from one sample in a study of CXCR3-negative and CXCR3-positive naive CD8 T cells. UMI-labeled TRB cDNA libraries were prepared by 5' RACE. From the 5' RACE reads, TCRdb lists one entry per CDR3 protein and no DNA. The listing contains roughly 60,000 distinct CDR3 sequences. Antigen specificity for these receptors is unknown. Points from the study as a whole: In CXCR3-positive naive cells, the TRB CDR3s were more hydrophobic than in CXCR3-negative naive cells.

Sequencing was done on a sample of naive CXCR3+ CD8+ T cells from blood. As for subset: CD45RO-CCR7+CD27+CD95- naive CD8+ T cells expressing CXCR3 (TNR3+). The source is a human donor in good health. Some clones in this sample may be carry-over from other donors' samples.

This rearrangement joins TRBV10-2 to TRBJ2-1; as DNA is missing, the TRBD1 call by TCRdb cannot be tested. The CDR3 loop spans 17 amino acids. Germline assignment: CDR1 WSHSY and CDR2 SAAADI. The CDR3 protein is CASTPGSRAWQRGEQFF.

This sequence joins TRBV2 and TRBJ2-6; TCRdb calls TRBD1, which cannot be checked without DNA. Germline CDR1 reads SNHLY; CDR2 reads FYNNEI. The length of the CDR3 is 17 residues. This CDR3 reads CASILTGGISGANVLTF.

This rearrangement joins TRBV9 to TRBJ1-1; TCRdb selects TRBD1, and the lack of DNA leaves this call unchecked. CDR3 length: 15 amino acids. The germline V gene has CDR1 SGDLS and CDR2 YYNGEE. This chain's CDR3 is CASSPSGTLNTEAFF. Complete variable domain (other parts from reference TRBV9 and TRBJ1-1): DSGVTQTPKHLITATGQRVTLRCSPRSGDLSVYWYQQSLDQGLQFLIQYYNGEERAKGNILERFSAQQFPDLHSELNLSSLELGDSALYFCASSPSGTLNTEAFFGQGTRLTVV.

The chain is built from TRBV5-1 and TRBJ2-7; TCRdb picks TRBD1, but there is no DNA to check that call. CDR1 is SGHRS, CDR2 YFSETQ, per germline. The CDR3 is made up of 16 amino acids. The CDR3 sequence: CASSPNTGDYPTEQYF.

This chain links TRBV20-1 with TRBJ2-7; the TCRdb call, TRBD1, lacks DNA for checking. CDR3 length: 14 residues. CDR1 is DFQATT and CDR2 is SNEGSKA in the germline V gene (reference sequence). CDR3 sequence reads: CSAGGQGSSYEQYF.

The CDR3: CASSRDGTTKETQYF. The chain joins TRBV12-3 or TRBV12-4 to TRBJ2-5; TCRdb's D call of TRBD1 is untestable without DNA. The CDR3 loop spans 15 amino acids.

The chain's CDR3 is CASSDDGANVLTF. The V and J genes are TRBV6-4 and TRBJ2-6. This CDR3 comprises 13 residues. Germline assignment: CDR1 MRHNA and CDR2 SNTAGT.

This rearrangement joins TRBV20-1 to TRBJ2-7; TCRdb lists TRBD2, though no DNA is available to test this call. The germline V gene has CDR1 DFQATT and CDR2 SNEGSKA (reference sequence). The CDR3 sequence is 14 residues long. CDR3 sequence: CSAKRMGGVDEQYF.

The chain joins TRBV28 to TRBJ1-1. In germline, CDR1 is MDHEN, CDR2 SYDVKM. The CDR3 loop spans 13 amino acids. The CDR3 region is CASSLTVTTEAFF.

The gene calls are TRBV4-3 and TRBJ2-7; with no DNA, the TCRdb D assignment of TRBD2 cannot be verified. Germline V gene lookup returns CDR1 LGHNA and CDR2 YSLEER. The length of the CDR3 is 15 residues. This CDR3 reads CASSQAVSGPYEQYF.

The CDR3 here is CASSYSTDEQYF. This sequence joins TRBV6-6 and TRBJ2-7. Germline-derived CDR1 and CDR2 are MNHNY and SVGAGI (reference sequence). This CDR3 spans 12 amino acids.

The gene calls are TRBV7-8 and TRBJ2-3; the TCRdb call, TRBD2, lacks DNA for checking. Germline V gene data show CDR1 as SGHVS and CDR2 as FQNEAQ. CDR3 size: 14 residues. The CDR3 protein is CASSTGGATDTQYF.

CDR3 sequence reads: CATSIGTSGTTDTQYF. This chain joins TRBV15 and TRBJ2-3; TCRdb names TRBD2, which stays unverified in the absence of DNA. The CDR3 runs to 16 residues. The V gene's germline CDR1 is LNHNV and CDR2 YYDKDF (reference sequence).

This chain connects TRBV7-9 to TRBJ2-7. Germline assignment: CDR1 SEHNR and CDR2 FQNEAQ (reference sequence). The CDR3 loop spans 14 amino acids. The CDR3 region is CASSQYQTNPEQYF.

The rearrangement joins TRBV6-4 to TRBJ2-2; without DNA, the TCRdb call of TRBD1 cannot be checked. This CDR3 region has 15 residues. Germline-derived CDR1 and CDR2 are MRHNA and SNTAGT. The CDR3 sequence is CASSEAGTDTGELFF.

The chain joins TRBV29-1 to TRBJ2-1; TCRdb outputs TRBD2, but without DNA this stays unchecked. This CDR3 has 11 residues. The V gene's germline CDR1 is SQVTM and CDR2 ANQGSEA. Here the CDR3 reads CSVPAGNEQFF.

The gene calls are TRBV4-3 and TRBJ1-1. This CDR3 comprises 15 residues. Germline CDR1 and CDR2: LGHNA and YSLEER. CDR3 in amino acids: CASSQGPVGNTEAFF.

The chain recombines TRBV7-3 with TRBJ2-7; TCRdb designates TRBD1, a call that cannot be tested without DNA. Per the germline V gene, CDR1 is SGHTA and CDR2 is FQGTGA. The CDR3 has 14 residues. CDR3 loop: CASSPTGGSYEQYF.

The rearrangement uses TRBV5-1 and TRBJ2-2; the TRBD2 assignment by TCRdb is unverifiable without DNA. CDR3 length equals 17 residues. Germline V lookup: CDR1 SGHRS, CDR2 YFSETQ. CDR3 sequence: CASSLPETSGFTGELFF.

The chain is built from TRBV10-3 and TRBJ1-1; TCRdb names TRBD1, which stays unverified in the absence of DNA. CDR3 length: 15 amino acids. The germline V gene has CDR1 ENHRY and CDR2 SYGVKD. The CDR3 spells CAIAGTGRVGTEAFF.

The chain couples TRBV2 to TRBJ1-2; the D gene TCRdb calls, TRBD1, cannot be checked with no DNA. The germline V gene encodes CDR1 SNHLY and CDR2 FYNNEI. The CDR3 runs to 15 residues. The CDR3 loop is CASSEAPGGNYGYTF. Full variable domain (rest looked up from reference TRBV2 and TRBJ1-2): EPEVTQTPSHQVTQMGQEVILRCVPISNHLYFYWYRQILGQKVEFLVSFYNNEISEKSEIFDDQFSVERPDGSNFTLKIRSTKLEDSAMYFCASSEAPGGNYGYTFGSGTRLTVV.

The CDR3 spells CASSPEVSNQPQHF. This chain links TRBV7-9 with TRBJ1-5. The V gene's germline CDR1 is SEHNR and CDR2 FQNEAQ (reference sequence). The CDR3 sequence is 14 residues long.

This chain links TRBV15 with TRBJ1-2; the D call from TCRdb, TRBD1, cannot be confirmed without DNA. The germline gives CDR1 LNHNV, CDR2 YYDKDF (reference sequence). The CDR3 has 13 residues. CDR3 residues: CATRGSGTYGYTF. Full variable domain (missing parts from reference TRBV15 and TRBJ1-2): DAMVIQNPRYQVTQFGKPVTLSCSQTLNHNVMYWYQQKSSQAPKLLFHYYDKDFNNEADTPDNFQSRRPNTSFCFLDIRSPGLGDTAMYLCATRGSGTYGYTFGSGTRLTVV.

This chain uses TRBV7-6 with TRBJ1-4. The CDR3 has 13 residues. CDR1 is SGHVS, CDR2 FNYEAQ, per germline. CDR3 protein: CASSLVSNEKLFF.

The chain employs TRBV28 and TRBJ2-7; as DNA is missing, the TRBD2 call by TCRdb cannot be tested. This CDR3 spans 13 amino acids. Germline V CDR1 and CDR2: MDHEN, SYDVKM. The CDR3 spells CASRAGGDYEQYF.